The T cell receptor beta chain under discussion was sequenced for a study of shared T cell receptors in the human thymus. Generated by immunoSEQ multiplex PCR, the TCRdb table keeps only in-frame clones and is missing some. This repertoire shows around 730,000 clones, 75% to 90% found once; its top ten account for around 0.01%. CDR1 is KGHSH, CDR2 LQKENI, per germline. Trimming stripped 6 bases from V and 7 bases from J, with 21 bases between. The CDR3 consists of 15 residues. This sample also belongs to another study, concerning human thymus T cells. As that report states: Infants, healthy and Finnish, who were having corrective surgery for congenital heart defects served as donors. Obtained as resections during corrective heart surgery, the thymus tissue was then studied. Apparent skewing of V and J gene usage characterized both thymic and blood repertoires. Reports from related research described highly overlapping thymic repertoires among unrelated individuals.

The sample taken for sequencing was thymocytes. This chain joins TRBV18 and TRBJ1-1, with D possibly TRBD1 on 5 matching bases. This clonotype originated in a girl under three years old with a congenital heart defect. This CDR3 reads CASSTPAAGGVEAFF. The CDR3 DNA is TGTGCCAGCTCGACTCCGGCGGCAGGAGGGGTTGAAGCTTTCTTT. The entire variable domain, with the rest obtained from reference TRBV18 and TRBJ1-1, is as follows: NAGVMQNPRHLVRRRGQEARLRCSPMKGHSHVYWYRQLPEEGLKFMVYLQKENIIDESGMPKERFSAEFPKEGPSILRIQQVVRGDSAAYFCASSTPAAGGVEAFFGQGTRLTVV.